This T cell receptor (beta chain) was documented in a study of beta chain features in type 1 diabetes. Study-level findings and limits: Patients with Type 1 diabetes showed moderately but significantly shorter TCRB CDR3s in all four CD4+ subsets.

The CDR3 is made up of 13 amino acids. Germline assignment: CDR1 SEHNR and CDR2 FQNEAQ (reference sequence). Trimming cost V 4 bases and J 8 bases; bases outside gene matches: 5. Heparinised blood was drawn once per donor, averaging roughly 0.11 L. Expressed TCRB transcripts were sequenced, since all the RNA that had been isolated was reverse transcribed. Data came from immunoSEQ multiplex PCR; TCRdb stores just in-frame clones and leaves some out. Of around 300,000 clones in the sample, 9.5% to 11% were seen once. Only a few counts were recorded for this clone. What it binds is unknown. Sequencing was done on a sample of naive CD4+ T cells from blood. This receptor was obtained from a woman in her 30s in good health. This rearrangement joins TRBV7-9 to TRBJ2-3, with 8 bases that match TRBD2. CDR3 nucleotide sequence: TGTGCCAGCAGCTCAGGACTAGCCGCTACGCAGTATTTT. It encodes CASSSGLAATQYF.